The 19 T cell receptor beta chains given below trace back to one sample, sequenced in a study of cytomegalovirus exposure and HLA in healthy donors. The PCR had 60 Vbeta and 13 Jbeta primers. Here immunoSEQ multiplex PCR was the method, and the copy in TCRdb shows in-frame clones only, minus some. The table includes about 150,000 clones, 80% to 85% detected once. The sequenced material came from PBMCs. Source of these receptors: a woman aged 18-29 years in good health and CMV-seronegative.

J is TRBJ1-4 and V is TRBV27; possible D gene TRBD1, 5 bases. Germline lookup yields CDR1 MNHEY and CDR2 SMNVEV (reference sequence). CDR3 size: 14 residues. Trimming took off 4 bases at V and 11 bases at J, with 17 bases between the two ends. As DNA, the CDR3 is TGTGCCAGCAGTTCAGGCGGGGCCCGTCGGAAACTGTTTTTT. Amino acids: CASSSGGARRKLFF.

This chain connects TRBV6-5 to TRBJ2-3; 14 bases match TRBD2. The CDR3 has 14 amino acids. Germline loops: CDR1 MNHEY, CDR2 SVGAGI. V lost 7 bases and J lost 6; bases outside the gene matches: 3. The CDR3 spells CASMTSGGVDTQYF. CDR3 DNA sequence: TGTGCCAGCATGACTAGCGGGGGGGTGGATACGCAGTATTTT.

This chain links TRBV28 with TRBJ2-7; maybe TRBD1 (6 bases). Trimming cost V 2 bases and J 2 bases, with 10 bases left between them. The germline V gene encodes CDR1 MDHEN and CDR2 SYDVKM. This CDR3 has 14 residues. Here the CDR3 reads CASSLGQRTYEQYF. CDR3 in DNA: TGTGCCAGCAGTTTAGGACAGCGAACCTACGAGCAGTACTTC.

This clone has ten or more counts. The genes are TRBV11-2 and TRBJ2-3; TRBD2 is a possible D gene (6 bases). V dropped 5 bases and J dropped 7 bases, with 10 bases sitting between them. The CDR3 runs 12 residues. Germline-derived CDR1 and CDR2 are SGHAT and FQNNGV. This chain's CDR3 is CASSPGLHTQYF. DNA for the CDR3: TGTGCCAGCAGCCCGGGACTCCATACGCAGTATTTT.

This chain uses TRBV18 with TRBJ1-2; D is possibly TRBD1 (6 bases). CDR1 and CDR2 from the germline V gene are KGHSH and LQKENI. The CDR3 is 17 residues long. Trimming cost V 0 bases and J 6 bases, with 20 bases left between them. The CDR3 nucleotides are TGTGCCAGCTCACCACCCGCAGGACAGAAGTATCTGGATGGCTACACCTTC. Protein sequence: CASSPPAGQKYLDGYTF.

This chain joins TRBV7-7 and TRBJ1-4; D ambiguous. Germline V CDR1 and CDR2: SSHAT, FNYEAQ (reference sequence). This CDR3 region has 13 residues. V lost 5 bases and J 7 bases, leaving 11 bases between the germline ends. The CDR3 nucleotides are TGTGCCAGCAGCCACCGGGATAGTGAAAAACTGTTTTTT. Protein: CASSHRDSEKLFF.

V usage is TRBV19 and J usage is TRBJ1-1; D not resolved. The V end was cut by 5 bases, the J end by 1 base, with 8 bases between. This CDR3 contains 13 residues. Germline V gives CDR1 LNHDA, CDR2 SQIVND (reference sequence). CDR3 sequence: CASSYRENTEAFF. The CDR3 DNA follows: TGTGCCAGTAGTTATCGGGAGAACACTGAAGCTTTCTTT. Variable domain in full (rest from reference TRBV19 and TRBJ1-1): DGGITQSPKYLFRKEGQNVTLSCEQNLNHDAMYWYRQDPGQGLRLIYYSQIVNDFQKGDIAEGYSVSREKKESFPLTVTSAQKNPTAFYLCASSYRENTEAFFGQGTRLTVV.

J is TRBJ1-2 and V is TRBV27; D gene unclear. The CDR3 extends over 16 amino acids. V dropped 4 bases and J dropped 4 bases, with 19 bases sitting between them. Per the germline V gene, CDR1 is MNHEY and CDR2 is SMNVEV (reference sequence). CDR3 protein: CASSSRSSRSFYGYTF. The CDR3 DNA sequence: TGTGCCAGCAGTTCCCGTTCGTCGAGGTCCTTCTATGGCTACACCTTC.

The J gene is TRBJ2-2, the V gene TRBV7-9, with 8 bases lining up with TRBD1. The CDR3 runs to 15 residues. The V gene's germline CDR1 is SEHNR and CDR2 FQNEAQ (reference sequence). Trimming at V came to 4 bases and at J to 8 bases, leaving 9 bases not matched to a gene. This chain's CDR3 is CASSSGTGFSGELFF. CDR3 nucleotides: TGTGCCAGCAGCTCCGGGACAGGATTTTCGGGGGAGCTGTTTTTT. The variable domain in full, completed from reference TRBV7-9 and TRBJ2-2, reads DTGVSQNPRHKITKRGQNVTFRCDPISEHNRLYWYRQTLGQGPEFLTYFQNEAQLEKSRLLSDRFSAERPKGSFSTLEIQRTEQGDSAMYLCASSSGTGFSGELFFGEGSRLTVL.

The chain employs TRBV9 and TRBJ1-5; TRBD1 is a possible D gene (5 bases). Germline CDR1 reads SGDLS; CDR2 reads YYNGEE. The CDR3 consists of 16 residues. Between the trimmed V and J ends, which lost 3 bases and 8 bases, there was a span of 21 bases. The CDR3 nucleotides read TGTGCCAGCAGCGCCTCGTCTTCGGGCCTAGGGGAGCCCCAGCATTTT. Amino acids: CASSASSSGLGEPQHF. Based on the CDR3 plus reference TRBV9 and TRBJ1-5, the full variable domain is DSGVTQTPKHLITATGQRVTLRCSPRSGDLSVYWYQQSLDQGLQFLIQYYNGEERAKGNILERFSAQQFPDLHSELNLSSLELGDSALYFCASSASSSGLGEPQHFGDGTRLSIL.

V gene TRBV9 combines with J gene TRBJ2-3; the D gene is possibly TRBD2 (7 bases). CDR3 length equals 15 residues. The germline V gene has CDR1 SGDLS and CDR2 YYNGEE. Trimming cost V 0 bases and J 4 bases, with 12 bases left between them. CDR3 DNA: TGTGCCAGCAGCGTAGAAGGGGGGGGCGCAGATACGCAGTATTTT. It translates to CASSVEGGGADTQYF.

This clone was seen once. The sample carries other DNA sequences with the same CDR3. CDR3 coding DNA: TGTGCCAGCAGCTCCCACCAGGGGGAAGAGACCCAGTACTTC. Its translation is CASSSHQGEETQYF. This chain uses TRBV11-3 with TRBJ2-5; 7 bases agree with TRBD1. Per the germline V gene, CDR1 is SGHNT and CDR2 is YENEEA. V shed 4 bases, J shed 3 bases, and the junction held 5 bases outside the gene matches. The CDR3 covers 14 residues.

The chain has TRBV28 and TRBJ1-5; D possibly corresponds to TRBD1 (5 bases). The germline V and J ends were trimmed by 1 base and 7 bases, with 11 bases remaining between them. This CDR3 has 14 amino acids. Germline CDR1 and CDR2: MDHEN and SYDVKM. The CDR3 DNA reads TGTGCCAGCAGTTTATTAGGGGTTCACCAGCCCCAGCATTTT. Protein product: CASSLLGVHQPQHF.

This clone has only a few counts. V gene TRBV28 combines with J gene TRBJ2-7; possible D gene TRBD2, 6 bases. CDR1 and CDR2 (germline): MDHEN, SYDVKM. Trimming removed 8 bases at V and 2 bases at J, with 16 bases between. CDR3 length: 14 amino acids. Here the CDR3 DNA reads TGTGCCAGCTCTAGGCGGGGCCTTACCTACGAGCAGTACTTC. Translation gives CASSRRGLTYEQYF. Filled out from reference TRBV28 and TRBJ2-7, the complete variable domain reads DVKVTQSSRYLVKRTGEKVFLECVQDMDHENMFWYRQDPGLGLRLIYFSYDVKMKEKGDIPEGYSVSREKKERFSLILESASTNQTSMYLCASSRRGLTYEQYFGPGTRLTVT.

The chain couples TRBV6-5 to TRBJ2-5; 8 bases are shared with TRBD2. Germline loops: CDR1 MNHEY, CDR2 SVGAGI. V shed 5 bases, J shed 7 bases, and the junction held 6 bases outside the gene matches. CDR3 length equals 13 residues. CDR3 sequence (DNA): TGTGCCAGCAGTCCCCGGGAGGGTAGGACCCAGTACTTC. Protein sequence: CASSPREGRTQYF.

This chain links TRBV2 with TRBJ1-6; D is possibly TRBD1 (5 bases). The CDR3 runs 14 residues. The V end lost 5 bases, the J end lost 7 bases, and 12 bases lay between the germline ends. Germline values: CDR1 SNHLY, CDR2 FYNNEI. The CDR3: CASSTDQGNSPLHF. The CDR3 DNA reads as TGTGCCAGCAGTACGGATCAGGGAAATTCACCCCTCCACTTT.

The CDR3 loop reads CASSLLFGDYGYTF. The CDR3 region has the DNA TGTGCCAGCAGCTTATTATTCGGAGACTATGGCTACACCTTC. The genes are TRBV11-3 and TRBJ1-2, with D unclear. Trimming took 2 bases from V and 3 from J, leaving 10 bases between them. Germline V CDR1 and CDR2: SGHNT, YENEEA. This CDR3 contains 14 residues.

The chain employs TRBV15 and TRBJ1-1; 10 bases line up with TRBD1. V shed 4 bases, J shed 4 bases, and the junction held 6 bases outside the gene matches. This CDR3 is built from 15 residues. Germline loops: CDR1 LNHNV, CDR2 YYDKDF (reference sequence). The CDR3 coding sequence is TGTGCCACCAGCAAAAAGACAGGGGGCGGCACTGAAGCTTTCTTT. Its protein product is CATSKKTGGGTEAFF. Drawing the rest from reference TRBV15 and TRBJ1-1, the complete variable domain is DAMVIQNPRYQVTQFGKPVTLSCSQTLNHNVMYWYQQKSSQAPKLLFHYYDKDFNNEADTPDNFQSRRPNTSFCFLDIRSPGLGDTAMYLCATSKKTGGGTEAFFGQGTRLTVV.

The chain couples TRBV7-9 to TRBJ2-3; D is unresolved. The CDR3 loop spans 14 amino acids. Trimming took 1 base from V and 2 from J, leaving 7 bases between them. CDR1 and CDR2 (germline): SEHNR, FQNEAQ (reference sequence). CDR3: CASSLGSFTDTQYF. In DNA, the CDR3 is TGTGCCAGCAGCTTAGGTAGCTTCACAGATACGCAGTATTTT. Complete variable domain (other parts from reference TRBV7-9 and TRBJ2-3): DTGVSQNPRHKITKRGQNVTFRCDPISEHNRLYWYRQTLGQGPEFLTYFQNEAQLEKSRLLSDRFSAERPKGSFSTLEIQRTEQGDSAMYLCASSLGSFTDTQYFGPGTRLTVL.